The 8 T cell receptor beta chains below come from one sample, sequenced in a study of T-cell reconstitution after alpha-beta-depleted transplantation in children. Preparation of the TCRbeta library was carried out with unique molecular identifiers. TCRdb ran MiXCR on the PCR reads and lists one entry per CDR3 protein. The sample includes 500,000 or so distinct CDR3 sequences, approximately 32% of them seen just once. The material sequenced was PBMCs from the stem cell graft donor, taken from the stem cell graft. These TCRs come from a human donor who donated a stem cell graft to a child with aplastic anemia.

V is TRBV29-1 and J is TRBJ2-3; tentatively, D is TRBD2 (5 bases). The length of the CDR3 is 13 residues. Trimming stripped 7 bases from V and 2 bases from J, with 13 bases between. CDR1 is SQVTM, CDR2 ANQGSEA, per germline. Here the CDR3 DNA reads TGCAGCGCACGAGCGGACCCCACAGATACGCAGTATTTT. Its protein is CSARADPTDTQYF.

This clonotype was detected once. The chain employs TRBV5-6 and TRBJ1-2, with TRBD1 matching over 8 bases. The CDR3 consists of 14 residues. Trimming took 5 bases from V and 4 from J; bases not matched to a gene: 7. The germline V gene encodes CDR1 SGHDT and CDR2 YYEEEE. CDR3 sequence (DNA): TGTGCCAGCAGGAACAGGGGGAACCTCTATGGCTACACCTTC. Its protein is CASRNRGNLYGYTF.

The genes are TRBV12-3 or TRBV12-4 and TRBJ2-2; D not resolved. CDR3 length: 11 amino acids. V was pared by 0 bases and J by 9 bases, with 2 bases between. This chain's CDR3 is CASSLAWELFF. CDR3 nucleotides: TGTGCCAGCAGTTTAGCTTGGGAGCTGTTTTTT.

The chain is built from TRBV12-3 or TRBV12-4 and TRBJ2-2, with 7 bases matching TRBD1. The V gene end was trimmed by 6 bases and the J gene end by 6 bases; junction bases not matched to a gene: 7. This CDR3 spans 14 amino acids. The CDR3: CASRPGQRPGELFF. The CDR3 bases are TGTGCCAGCAGACCGGGACAGAGGCCCGGGGAGCTGTTTTTT.

This clonotype came up a few times. This chain joins TRBV20-1 and TRBJ2-2; 11 positions agree with TRBD1. CDR1 and CDR2 from the germline V gene are DFQATT and SNEGSKA (reference sequence). This CDR3 spans 16 amino acids. J gave up 4 bases and V 0 bases, and 4 bases lay outside the gene matches. CDR3 loop: CSARDHGQGATGELFF. The CDR3 DNA reads as TGCAGTGCTAGAGATCACGGACAGGGGGCCACCGGGGAGCTGTTTTTT.

This clonotype was counted a few times. The chain has TRBV5-1 and TRBJ2-5; 8 nucleotides match TRBD1. With 5 bases clipped from V and 5 bases from J, the junction kept 11 bases outside the gene matches. CDR3 size: 15 residues. In germline, CDR1 is SGHRS, CDR2 YFSETQ. Here the CDR3 reads CASSQGTGGWETQYF. CDR3 bases: TGCGCCAGCAGTCAGGGGACAGGCGGATGGGAGACCCAGTACTTC.

There are a few counts of this clonotype. The chain carries TRBV4-1 and TRBJ1-5; D might be TRBD1 (5 bases). V was shortened by 4 bases and J by 3 bases, with 13 bases between the two germline ends. CDR1 and CDR2 from the germline V gene are MGHRA and YSYEKL. The CDR3 has 15 amino acids. CDR3 nucleotide sequence: TGCGCCAGCAGCCCTGGGGCAGTCTTCAATCAGCCCCAGCATTTT. Translation: CASSPGAVFNQPQHF.

This chain joins TRBV7-8 and TRBJ1-6; D perhaps matches TRBD1 (5 bases). V gave up 0 bases and J gave up 10 bases, with 10 bases separating them. The length of the CDR3 is 14 residues. In germline, CDR1 is SGHVS, CDR2 FQNEAQ. The CDR3 protein is CASSLAQGGSPLHF. CDR3 coding DNA: TGTGCCAGCAGCTTAGCGCAGGGTGGCTCACCCCTCCACTTT. Combining the CDR3 with reference TRBV7-8 and TRBJ1-6 gives the whole variable domain GAGVSQSPRYKVAKRGQDVALRCDPISGHVSLFWYQQALGQGPEFLTYFQNEAQLDKSGLPSDRFFAERPEGSVSTLKIQRTQQEDSAVYLCASSLAQGGSPLHFGNGTRLTVT.